This TCR beta chain was obtained from a study of T cells in Graves' hyperthyroidism and ophthalmopathy. This clonotype has a handful of counts. Regions amplified from RNA transcripts were the TCR beta CDR3 regions. The primer set for the first-round RT-PCR of the TCR CDR3 was HTBI. MiXCR, run by TCRdb on the multiplex PCR reads, gives a single entry per CDR3 protein. The sample contains about 480,000 distinct CDR3 sequences, approximately 15% of which appear only once. The sequencing sample was made of blood. This receptor was identified in a woman under 30 with Graves' hyperthyroidism.

CDR3 amino acids: CASRGGGVRGGYGYTF. DNA of the CDR3: TGTGCCAGTAGAGGAGGGGGAGTTCGAGGAGGCTATGGCTACACCTTC. V and J are TRBV19 and TRBJ1-2, with a possible D match to TRBD1 (6 bases). V was shortened by 6 bases and J by 4 bases, with 21 bases between the two germline ends. The CDR3 is made up of 16 amino acids. Germline CDR1 reads LNHDA; CDR2 reads SQIVND (reference sequence).